This T cell receptor beta chain was profiled in a study of beta chain features in type 1 diabetes (dated by TCRdb to the late 2010s). Regarding the research as a whole: No differences in mean age, gender distribution, total cell number or subset yield were found between patients and healthy donors. A total of around 110,000,000 sorted cells were examined across all samples, and a strong correlation was observed between cell number per subset and RNA yield. In the study, recently diagnosed type 1 diabetes patients and matched healthy donors were compared on the TCRB repertoires of their sorted circulating CD4+ T cell subsets. Whereas all 28 donors provided naive and central memory subsets, regulatory and stem cell-like memory subsets were isolated from just 8 patients and about 8 healthy donors. Study-wide findings and limitations: Naive, central memory and regulatory TCRB repertoires appeared more similar among patients than among healthy donors. PCR might favor shorter templates, but patient and control samples were amplified and corrected together, so any skew would affect both groups equally. Because small numbers of individuals were included in the HLA sub-analyses, any influence of HLA type on TCRB rearrangement was left unresolved. Because cDNA was sequenced instead of genomic DNA, activated cells with high expression could be over-represented, although the groups did not differ in activation or CD3 levels. In all four CD4+ subsets, TCRB CDR3 length was moderately but significantly shorter in type 1 diabetes patients. Patients with type 1 diabetes made fewer insertions and deleted more nucleotides at VDJ recombination sites, implying thymic rearrangement abnormalities.

The entire amount of isolated RNA was reverse transcribed using the High Capacity cDNA Reverse Transcription Kit, so the sequenced TCRB transcripts were expressed ones. Deep immunoSEQ sequencing was applied to naive, central memory and regulatory T cell samples, giving an average of roughly 3.5 million total reads per sample. After sorted cells were lysed in RLT buffer, RNA was extracted with DNase-treated RNeasy Micro or Mini kits, with the choice depending on cell number. Each cell subset was processed separately to prevent cross-contamination, with patient and healthy donor samples processed together. TCRB sequences were amplified from cDNA with the immunoSEQ multiplex PCR, producing 87-bp fragments spanning the CDR3 region. Sequencing of the amplicons was done on the Illumina HiSeq platform. Per the authors' processing: Synthetic template baselines were used to correct PCR bias computationally, reads within Hamming distance 2 were collapsed together, and singletons that could not be merged were discarded. Reads were aligned against IMGT so that V, D and J genes, CDR3 length and insertions or deletions at six rearrangement sites could be assigned. Within each subset, clonotype counts were normalized to sorted cell number, after which true diversity and Gini coefficients were computed with the tcR R package. The overlap coefficient, calculated on TCRB nucleotide sequences, was used to measure repertoire sharing. Here the immuneACCESS table is served through TCRdb, limited to in-frame sequences with V and J called. Missing clones are a known gap in these copies; in checked studies unresolved V genes cover under half, and the rest lacks a known reason. V and J calls and clone size are given by that table; D and trimming were obtained from the DNA. The table for this sample lists 25,000 to 35,000 clones; approximately 65% of them were counted only once. The ten largest clones capture approximately 2.5% of the sample.

This clone came up a few times. Its antigen is unknown. No quality values exist for individual bases; no much larger clone is one base distant. Each donor gave one peripheral blood draw, averaging roughly 0.11 L, which was collected into heparinised tubes. Using a panel that included CD45RO, CCR7, CD25, CD127, CD95 and CD27, naive, central memory, regulatory and stem cell-like memory CD4+ T cells were sorted on a BD FACSAria II. Every sorted population had a purity above 95%. PBMCs were isolated right away by Lymphoprep density gradient centrifugation and were stained directly, without culture. To minimize batch effects, samples were stained and sorted in pairs, one healthy donor with one patient per experiment. V was cut back by 3 bases and J by 6 bases, leaving a gap of 4 bases between them. The germline V gene (reference sequence) gives CDR1 as SEHNR and CDR2 as FQNEAQ. Reading from cysteine to phenylalanine, the CDR3 counts 11 amino acids. The CDR3 DNA has 33 bases and is translated from base 1.

Sequencing input: Tregs from blood. The cell subset or site label for this specimen denotes: regulatory CD4+ T cells. The chain is assembled from TRBV7-9 and TRBJ2-3; no D gene can be assigned with confidence. The receptor's source is a woman in her 30s with type 1 diabetes. The CDR3 protein: CASSFGDTQYF. The nucleotide sequence is TGTGCCAGCAGCTTCGGGGATACGCAGTATTTT.